This T cell receptor beta chain was sequenced in a study of T cell repertoires in cytomegalovirus infection. Overall study context: Both CMV infection and a matching HLA type were indicated by public TCR beta signatures.

CDR3 size: 17 residues. The junction had 8 bases not matched to a gene; V was cut back by 1 base and J by 2 bases. The V gene's germline CDR1 is SGHAT and CDR2 FQNNGV. On this clonotype itself: The antigen is not known.

TCRdb re-derived calls from the reads in MiXCR, one entry per CDR3 protein. The sample lists about 360,000 distinct CDR3 sequences; 18% were seen once. General observations from the study: Cumulative frequency of public TCR beta families picked out carriers of CMV plus the relevant HLA. HLA-C-restricted CMV-specific TCR beta clonotypes prevailed in the ex vivo response.

The receptor comes from a human donor in good health (CMV status not recorded). Some clones in this sample may be carry-over from other donors' samples. V gene TRBV11-2 combines with J gene TRBJ2-7, with 10 bases identical to TRBD2. Sequences were obtained from PBMCs. CDR3 DNA: TGTGCCAGCAGCTTAGGTGCGGGTAGCGGGAGGACCTACGAGCAGTACTTC. The encoded protein is CASSLGAGSGRTYEQYF. The whole variable domain, filled in from reference TRBV11-2 and TRBJ2-7, reads EAGVAQSPRYKIIEKRQSVAFWCNPISGHATLYWYQQILGQGPKLLIQFQNNGVVDDSQLPKDRFSAERLKGVDSTLKIQPAKLEDSAVYLCASSLGAGSGRTYEQYFGPGTRLTVT.